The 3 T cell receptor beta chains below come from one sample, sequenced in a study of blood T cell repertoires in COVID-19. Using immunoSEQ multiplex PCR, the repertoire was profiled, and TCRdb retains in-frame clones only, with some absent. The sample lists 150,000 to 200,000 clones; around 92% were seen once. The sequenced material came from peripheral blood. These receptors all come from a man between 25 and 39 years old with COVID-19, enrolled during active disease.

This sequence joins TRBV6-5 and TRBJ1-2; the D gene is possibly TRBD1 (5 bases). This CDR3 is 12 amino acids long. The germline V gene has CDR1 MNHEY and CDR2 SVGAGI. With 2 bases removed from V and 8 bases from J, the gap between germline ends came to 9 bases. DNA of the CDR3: TGTGCCAGCAGTTACGAAGGGGAAGGCTACACCTTC. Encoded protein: CASSYEGEGYTF.

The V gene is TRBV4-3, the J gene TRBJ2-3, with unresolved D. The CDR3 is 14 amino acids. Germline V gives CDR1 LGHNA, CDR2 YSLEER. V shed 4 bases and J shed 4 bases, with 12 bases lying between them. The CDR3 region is CASSRDRVSDTQYF. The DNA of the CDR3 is TGCGCCAGCAGCCGAGACCGAGTATCAGATACGCAGTATTTT.

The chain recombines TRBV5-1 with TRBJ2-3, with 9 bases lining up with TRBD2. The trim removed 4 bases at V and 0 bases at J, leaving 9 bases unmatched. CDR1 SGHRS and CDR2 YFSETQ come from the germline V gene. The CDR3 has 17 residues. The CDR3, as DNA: TGCGCCAGCAGCACTCCTTCTCTAGCGGGAAGCACAGATACGCAGTATTTT. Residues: CASSTPSLAGSTDTQYF.